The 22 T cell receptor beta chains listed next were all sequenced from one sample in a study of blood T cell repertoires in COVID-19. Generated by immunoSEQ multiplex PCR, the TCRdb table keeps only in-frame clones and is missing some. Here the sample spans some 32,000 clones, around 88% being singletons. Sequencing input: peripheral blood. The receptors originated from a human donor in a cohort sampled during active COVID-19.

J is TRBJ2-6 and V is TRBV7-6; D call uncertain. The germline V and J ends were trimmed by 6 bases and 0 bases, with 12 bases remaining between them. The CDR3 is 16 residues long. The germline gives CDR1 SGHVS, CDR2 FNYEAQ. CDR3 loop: CASSSHGGSGANVLTF. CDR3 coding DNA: TGTGCCAGCAGTTCGCACGGCGGCTCTGGGGCCAACGTCCTGACTTTC. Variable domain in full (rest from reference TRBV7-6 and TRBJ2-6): GAGVSQSPRYKVTKRGQDVALRCDPISGHVSLYWYRQALGQGPEFLTYFNYEAQQDKSGLPNDRFSAERPEGSISTLTIQRTEQRDSAMYRCASSSHGGSGANVLTFGAGSRLTVL.

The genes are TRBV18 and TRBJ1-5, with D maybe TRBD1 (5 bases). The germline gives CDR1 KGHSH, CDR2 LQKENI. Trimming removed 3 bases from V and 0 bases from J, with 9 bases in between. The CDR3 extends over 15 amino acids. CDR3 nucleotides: TGTGCCAGCTCACCCGGCGGGGGTAGCAATCAGCCCCAGCATTTT. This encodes CASSPGGGSNQPQHF. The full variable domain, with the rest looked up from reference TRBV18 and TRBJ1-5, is NAGVMQNPRHLVRRRGQEARLRCSPMKGHSHVYWYRQLPEEGLKFMVYLQKENIIDESGMPKERFSAEFPKEGPSILRIQQVVRGDSAAYFCASSPGGGSNQPQHFGDGTRLSIL.

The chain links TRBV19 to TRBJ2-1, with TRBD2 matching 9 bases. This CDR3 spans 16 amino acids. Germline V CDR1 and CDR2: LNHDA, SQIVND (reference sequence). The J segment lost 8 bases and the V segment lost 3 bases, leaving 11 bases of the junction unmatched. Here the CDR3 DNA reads TGTGCCAGTAGTATGAAACGGCGGGGGGGCCGATATGAGCAGTTCTTC. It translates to CASSMKRRGGRYEQFF.

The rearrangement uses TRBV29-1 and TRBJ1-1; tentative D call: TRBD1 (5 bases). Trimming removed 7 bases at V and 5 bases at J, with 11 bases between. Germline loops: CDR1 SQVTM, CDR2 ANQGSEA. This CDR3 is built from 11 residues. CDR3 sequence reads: CSARGGTEAFF. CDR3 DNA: TGCAGCGCCCGGGGGGGGACTGAAGCTTTCTTT. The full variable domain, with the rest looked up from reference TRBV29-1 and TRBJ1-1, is SAVISQKPSRDICQRGTSLTIQCQVDSQVTMMFWYRQQPGQSLTLIATANQGSEATYESGFVIDKFPISRPNLTFSTLTVSNMSPEDSSIYLCSARGGTEAFFGQGTRLTVV.

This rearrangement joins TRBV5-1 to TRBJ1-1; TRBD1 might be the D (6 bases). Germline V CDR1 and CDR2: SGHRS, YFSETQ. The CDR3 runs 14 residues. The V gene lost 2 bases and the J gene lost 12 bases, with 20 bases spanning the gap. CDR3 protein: CASSLDSGVGLSFF. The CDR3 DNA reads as TGCGCCAGCAGCTTAGATTCAGGGGTGGGGTTGTCTTTCTTT.

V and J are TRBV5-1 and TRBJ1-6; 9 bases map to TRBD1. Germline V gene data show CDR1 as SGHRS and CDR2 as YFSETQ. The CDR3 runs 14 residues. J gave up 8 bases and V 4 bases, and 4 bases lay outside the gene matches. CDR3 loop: CASSRRDRDSPLHF. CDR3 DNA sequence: TGCGCCAGCAGCCGCCGGGACAGGGATTCACCCCTCCACTTT.

The CDR3, as DNA: TGTGCCAGCAGTTGGGGGACTAGCGTTAGAGATACGCAGTATTTT. Encoded protein: CASSWGTSVRDTQYF. The V and J genes are TRBV27 and TRBJ2-3; 10 bases match TRBD2. Germline V gene sequence: CDR1 MNHEY, CDR2 SMNVEV (reference sequence). The CDR3 covers 15 residues. The trim removed 4 bases at V and 5 bases at J, leaving 6 bases unmatched.

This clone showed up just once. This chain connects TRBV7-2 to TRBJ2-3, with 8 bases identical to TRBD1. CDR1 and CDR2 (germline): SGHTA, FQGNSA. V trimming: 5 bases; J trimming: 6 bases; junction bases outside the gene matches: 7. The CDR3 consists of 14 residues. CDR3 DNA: TGTGCCAGCAGCCCCCGGACAGGGAGGGATACGCAGTATTTT. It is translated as CASSPRTGRDTQYF.

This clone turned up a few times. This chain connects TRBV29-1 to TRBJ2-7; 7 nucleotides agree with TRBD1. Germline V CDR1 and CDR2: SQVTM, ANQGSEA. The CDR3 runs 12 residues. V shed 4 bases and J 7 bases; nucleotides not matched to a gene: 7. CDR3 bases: TGCAGCGTTGGTGTGACACAGGGGGAGCAGTACTTC. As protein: CSVGVTQGEQYF.

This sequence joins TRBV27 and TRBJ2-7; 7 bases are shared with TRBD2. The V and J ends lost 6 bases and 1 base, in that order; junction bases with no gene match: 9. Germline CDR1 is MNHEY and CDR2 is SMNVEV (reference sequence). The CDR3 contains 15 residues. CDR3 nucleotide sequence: TGTGCCAGCAGACCAGACCTGGGGGGGTCCTACGAGCAGTACTTC. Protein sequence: CASRPDLGGSYEQYF.

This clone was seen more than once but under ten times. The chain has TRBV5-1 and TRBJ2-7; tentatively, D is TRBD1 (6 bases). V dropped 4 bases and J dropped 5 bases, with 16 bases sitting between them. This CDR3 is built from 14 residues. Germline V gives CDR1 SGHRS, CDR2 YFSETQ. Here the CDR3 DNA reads TGCGCCAGCAGCCTGGGACAACCCCCGAACGAGCAGTACTTC. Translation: CASSLGQPPNEQYF. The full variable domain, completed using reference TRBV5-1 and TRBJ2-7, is KAGVTQTPRYLIKTRGQQVTLSCSPISGHRSVSWYQQTPGQGLQFLFEYFSETQRNKGNFPGRFSGRQFSNSRSEMNVSTLELGDSALYLCASSLGQPPNEQYFGPGTRLTVT.

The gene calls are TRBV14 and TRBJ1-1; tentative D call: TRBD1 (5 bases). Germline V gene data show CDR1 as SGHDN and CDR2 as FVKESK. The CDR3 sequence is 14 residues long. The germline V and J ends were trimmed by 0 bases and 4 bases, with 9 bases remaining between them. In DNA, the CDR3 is TGTGCCAGCAGCCAAGATTTAACAGGCACTGAAGCTTTCTTT. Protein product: CASSQDLTGTEAFF. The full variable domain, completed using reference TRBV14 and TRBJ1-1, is EAGVTQFPSHSVIEKGQTVTLRCDPISGHDNLYWYRRVMGKEIKFLLHFVKESKQDESGMPNNRFLAERTGGTYSTLKVQPAELEDSGVYFCASSQDLTGTEAFFGQGTRLTVV.

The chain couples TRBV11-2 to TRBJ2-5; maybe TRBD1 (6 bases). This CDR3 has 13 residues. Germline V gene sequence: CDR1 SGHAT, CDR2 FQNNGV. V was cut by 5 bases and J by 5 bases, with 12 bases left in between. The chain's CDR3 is CASSPRGVETQYF. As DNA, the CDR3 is TGTGCCAGCAGCCCCAGGGGTGTTGAGACCCAGTACTTC. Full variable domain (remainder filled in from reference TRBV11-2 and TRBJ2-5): EAGVAQSPRYKIIEKRQSVAFWCNPISGHATLYWYQQILGQGPKLLIQFQNNGVVDDSQLPKDRFSAERLKGVDSTLKIQPAKLEDSAVYLCASSPRGVETQYFGPGTRLLVL.

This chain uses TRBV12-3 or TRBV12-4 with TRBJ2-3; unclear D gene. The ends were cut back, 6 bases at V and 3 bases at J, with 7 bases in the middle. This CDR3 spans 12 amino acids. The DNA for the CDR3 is TGTGCCAGCAGCGGGTTGACAGATACGCAGTATTTT. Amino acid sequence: CASSGLTDTQYF.

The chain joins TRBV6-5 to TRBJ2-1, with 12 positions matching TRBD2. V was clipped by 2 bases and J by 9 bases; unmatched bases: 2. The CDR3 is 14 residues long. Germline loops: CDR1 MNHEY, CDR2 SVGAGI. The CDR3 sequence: CASSYLAGGSEQFF. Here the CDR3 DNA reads TGTGCCAGCAGTTACCTAGCGGGGGGGAGTGAGCAGTTCTTC.

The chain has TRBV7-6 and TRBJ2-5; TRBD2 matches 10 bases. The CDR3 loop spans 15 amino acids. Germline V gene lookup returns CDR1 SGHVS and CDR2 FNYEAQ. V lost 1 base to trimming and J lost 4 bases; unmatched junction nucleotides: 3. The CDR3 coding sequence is TGTGCCAGCAGCTTAGTGGGACTAGCGCTAGAGACCCAGTACTTC. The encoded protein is CASSLVGLALETQYF.

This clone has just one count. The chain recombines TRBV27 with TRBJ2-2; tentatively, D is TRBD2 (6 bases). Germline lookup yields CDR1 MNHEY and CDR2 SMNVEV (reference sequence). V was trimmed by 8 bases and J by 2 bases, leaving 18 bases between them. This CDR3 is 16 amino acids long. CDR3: CASGSIGTSNTGELFF. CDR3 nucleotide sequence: TGTGCCAGCGGTTCCATCGGGACTTCCAACACCGGGGAGCTGTTTTTT.

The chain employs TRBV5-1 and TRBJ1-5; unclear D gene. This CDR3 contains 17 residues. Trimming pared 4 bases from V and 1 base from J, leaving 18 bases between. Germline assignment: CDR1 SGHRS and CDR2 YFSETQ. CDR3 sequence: CASSPNLGDSSNQPQHF. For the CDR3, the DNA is TGCGCCAGCAGCCCAAACCTGGGAGACTCCAGCAATCAGCCCCAGCATTTT.

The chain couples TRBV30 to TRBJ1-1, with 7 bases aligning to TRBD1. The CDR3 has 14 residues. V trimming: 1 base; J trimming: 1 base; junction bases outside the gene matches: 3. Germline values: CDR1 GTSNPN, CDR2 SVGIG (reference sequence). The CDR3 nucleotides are TGTGCCTGGAGTGGGGACAGACGGAACACTGAAGCTTTCTTT. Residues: CAWSGDRRNTEAFF.

CDR3 sequence reads: CASTSGWGELFF. CDR3 nucleotides: TGTGCCAGCACCAGCGGTTGGGGGGAGCTGTTTTTT. The rearrangement joins TRBV7-8 to TRBJ2-2, with D perhaps TRBD2 (5 bases). Trimming cost V 7 bases and J 8 bases, with 11 bases left between them. The CDR3 is 12 residues long. Germline CDR1 reads SGHVS; CDR2 reads FQNEAQ.

The CDR3 region has the DNA TGTGCCAGCTCACCACGGCGTCAGGGGGACTGGGCTTTCTTT. This encodes CASSPRRQGDWAFF. The chain employs TRBV18 and TRBJ1-1, with 7 bases aligning to TRBD1. CDR3 length: 14 residues. CDR1 and CDR2 (germline): KGHSH, LQKENI. V dropped 1 base and J dropped 11; count of bases not matched to a gene: 10.

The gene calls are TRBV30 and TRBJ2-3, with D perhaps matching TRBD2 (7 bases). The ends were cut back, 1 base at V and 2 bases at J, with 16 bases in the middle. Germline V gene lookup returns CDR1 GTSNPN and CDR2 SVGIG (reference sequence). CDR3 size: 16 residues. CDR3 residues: CAWSGTRGGATDTQYF. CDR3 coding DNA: TGTGCCTGGAGTGGGACCCGTGGGGGGGCCACAGATACGCAGTATTTT. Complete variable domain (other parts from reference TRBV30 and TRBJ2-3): SQTIHQWPATLVQPVGSPLSLECTVEGTSNPNLYWYRQAAGRGLQLLFYSVGIGQISSEVPQNLSASRPQDRQFILSSKKLLLSDSGFYLCAWSGTRGGATDTQYFGPGTRLTVL.